This TCR beta chain was retrieved from a study of T cells in Graves' hyperthyroidism and ophthalmopathy. RNA transcripts yielded amplified TCR beta CDR3 regions. TCR CDR3 underwent first-round RT-PCR with the HTBI primer set. TCRdb passed the multiplex PCR reads through MiXCR, listing each CDR3 protein once. This sample has nearly 250,000 distinct CDR3 sequences, with roughly 15% found just once. Notes on this clonotype: Its matching antigen is unknown.

Notes on the study in general: Within blood appeared most thyroid clonotypes that had expanded above 0.001.

Patients were excluded for uncontrolled infection, other autoimmune disease, pregnancy or lactation. CDR1 SQVTM and CDR2 ANQGSEA come from the germline V gene. This CDR3 is built from 17 residues. With 6 bases clipped from V and 8 bases from J, the junction kept 15 bases outside the gene matches. Sequencing input: blood. The chain uses TRBV29-1 and TRBJ2-1; 14 bases fit TRBD2. This receptor was identified in a woman aged 18-30 years with Graves' ophthalmopathy. This CDR3 reads CSVSYPGTSGRWHEQFF. The CDR3 nucleotides read TGCAGCGTCTCCTACCCCGGGACTAGCGGGAGATGGCATGAGCAGTTCTTC.